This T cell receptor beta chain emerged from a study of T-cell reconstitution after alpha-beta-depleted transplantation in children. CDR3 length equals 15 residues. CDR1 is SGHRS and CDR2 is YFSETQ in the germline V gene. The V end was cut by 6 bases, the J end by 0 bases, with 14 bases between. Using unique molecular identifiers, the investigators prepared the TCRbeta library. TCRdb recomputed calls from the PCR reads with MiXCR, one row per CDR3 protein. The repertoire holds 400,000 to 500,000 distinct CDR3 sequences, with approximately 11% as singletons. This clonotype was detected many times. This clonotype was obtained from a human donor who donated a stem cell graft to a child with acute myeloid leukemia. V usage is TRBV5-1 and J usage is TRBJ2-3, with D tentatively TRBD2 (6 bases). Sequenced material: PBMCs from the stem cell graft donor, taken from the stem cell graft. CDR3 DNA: TGCGCCAGCACCTCCCAGGCGGGGAGCACAGATACGCAGTATTTT. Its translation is CASTSQAGSTDTQYF.